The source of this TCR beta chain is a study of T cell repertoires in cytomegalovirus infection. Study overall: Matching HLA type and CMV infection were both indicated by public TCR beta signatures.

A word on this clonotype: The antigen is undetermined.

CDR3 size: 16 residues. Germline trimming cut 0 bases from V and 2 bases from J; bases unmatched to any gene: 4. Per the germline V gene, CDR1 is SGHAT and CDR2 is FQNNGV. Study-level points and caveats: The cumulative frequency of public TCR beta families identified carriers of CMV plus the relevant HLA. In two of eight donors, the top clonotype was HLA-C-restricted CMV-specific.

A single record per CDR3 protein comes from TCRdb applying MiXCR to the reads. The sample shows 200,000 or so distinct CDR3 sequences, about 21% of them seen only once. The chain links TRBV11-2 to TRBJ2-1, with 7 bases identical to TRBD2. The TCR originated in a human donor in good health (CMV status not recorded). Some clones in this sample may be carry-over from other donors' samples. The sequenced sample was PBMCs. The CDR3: CASSLDQLAAYNEQFF. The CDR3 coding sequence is TGTGCCAGCAGCTTAGATCAGCTAGCGGCCTACAATGAGCAGTTCTTC.